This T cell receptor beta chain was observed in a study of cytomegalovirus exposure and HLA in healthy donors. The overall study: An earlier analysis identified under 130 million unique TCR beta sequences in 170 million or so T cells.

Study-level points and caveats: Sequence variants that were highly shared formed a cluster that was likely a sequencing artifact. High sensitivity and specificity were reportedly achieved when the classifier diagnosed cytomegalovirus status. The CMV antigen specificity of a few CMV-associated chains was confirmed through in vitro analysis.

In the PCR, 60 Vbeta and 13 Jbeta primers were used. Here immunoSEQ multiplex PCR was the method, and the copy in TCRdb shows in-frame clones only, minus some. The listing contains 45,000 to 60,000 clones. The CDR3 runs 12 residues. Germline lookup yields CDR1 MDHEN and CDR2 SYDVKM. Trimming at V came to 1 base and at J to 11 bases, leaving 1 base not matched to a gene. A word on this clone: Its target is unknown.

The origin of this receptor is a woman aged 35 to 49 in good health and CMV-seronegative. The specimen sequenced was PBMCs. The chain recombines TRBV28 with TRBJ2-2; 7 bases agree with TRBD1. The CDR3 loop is CASSLSGGELFF. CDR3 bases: TGTGCCAGCAGTTTATCAGGGGGAGAGCTGTTTTTT.